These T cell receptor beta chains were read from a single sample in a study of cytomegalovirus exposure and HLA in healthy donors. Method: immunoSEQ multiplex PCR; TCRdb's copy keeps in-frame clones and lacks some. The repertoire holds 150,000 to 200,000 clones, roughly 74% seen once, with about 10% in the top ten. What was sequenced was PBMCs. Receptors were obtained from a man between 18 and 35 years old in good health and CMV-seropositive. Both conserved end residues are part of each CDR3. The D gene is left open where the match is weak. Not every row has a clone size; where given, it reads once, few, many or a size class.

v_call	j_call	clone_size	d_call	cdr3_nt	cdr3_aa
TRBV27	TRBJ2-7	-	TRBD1	TGTGCCAGCAGTTGGAACAGGGGCTACGAGCAGTACTTC	CASSWNRGYEQYF
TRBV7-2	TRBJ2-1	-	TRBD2	TGTGCCAGCAGCTTTTGGTCCGGGACTACCGGGAATGAGCAGTTCTTC	CASSFWSGTTGNEQFF
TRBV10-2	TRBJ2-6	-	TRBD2	TGCGCCAGCAGTGGGATCCGAATAGCGGGAGAGTCTGGGGCCAACGTCCTGACTTTC	CASSGIRIAGESGANVLTF
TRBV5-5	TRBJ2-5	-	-	TGTGCCAGCAGCTTTACAGGGGAGACCCAGTACTTC	CASSFTGETQYF
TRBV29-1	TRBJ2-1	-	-	TGCAGCGTTGGTCAGGCCAGCTCCTACAATGAGCAGTTCTTC	CSVGQASSYNEQFF
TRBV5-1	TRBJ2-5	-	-	TGCGCCAGCAGCTTTAATATCGCTGAGAGGGAGACCCAGTACTTC	CASSFNIAERETQYF
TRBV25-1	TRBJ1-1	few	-	TGTGCCAGCAGTATGCGAGGTGGAATGAACACTGAAGCTTTCTTT	CASSMRGGMNTEAFF
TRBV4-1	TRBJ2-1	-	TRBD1	TGCGCCAGCAGCCAAGATCCCGTGGGACAGAGAAACTACAATGAGCAGTTCTTC	CASSQDPVGQRNYNEQFF
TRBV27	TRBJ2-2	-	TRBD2	TGTGCCAGCAGTCTATCGCGGGAGGGTTACACCGGGGAGCTGTTTTTT	CASSLSREGYTGELFF
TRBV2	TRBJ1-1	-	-	TGTGCCAGCAGTTTGGGGAGGAAGGGCACTGAAGCTTTCTTT	CASSLGRKGTEAFF
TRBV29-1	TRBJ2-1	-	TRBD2	TGCAGCGGCCGTGGGAGGGCCTACAATGAGCAGTTCTTC	CSGRGRAYNEQFF
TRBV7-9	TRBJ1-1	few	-	TGTGCCAGCAGCCAGAGACAGCCCGGAAACACTGAAGCTTTCTTT	CASSQRQPGNTEAFF
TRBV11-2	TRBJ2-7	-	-	TGTGCCAGCAGCTTGAACAGAGACGAGCAGTACTTC	CASSLNRDEQYF
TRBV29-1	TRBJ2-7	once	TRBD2	TGCAGCGCGGGTGCGGGACTAGCGGTCTACGAGCAGTACTTC	CSAGAGLAVYEQYF
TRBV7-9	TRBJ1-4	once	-	TGTGCCAGCAGCTTAGTGGGCAGGGGACGCGAAAAACTGTTTTTT	CASSLVGRGREKLFF
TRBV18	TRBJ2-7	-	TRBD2	TGTGCCAGCTCCTCCATCCTAGCGGGAGGTGTCTACGAGCAGTACTTC	CASSSILAGGVYEQYF
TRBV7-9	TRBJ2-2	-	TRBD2	TGTGCCAGCAGCTGGGAGGGGTTGCTGTTTTTT	CASSWEGLLFF
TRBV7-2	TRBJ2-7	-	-	TGTGCCAGCAGCGCTGGGGGCTCCGAGCAGTACTTC	CASSAGGSEQYF
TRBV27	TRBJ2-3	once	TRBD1	TGTGCCAGCAGTTTAGAGTACAGGACAGGACGTAGCACAGATACGCAGTATTTT	CASSLEYRTGRSTDTQYF
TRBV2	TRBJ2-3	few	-	TGTGCCAGCAGTGAATGGTCGGGAGCATCAGATACGCAGTATTTT	CASSEWSGASDTQYF
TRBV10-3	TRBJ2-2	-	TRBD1	TGTGCCATCAGTGTTAGGCCAGGGGGCTCTGGCGGGGAGCTGTTTTTT	CAISVRPGGSGGELFF
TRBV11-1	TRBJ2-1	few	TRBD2	TGTGCCAGCAGCCTTTCGGGACTAGCGGGAGAACGGGTCGGCGAGCAGTTCTTC	CASSLSGLAGERVGEQFF